One and the same sample provided the 30 T cell receptor beta chains below, sequenced in a study of T cell changes during pregnancy in multiple sclerosis (dated by TCRdb to the late 2010s). Library generation was performed with the immunoSEQ multiplex PCR assay. TCRdb re-hosts the immuneACCESS table, in-frame sequences only. Its copies lack some clones; in the studies checked, an unresolved V gene accounts for under half of them, and the cause for the rest is not known. For this sample the table gives 35,000 to 45,000 clones, of which about nine tenths were detected only once. In total, the top ten clones hold more than 0.4% of the sample. This specimen was CD4+ T cells from peripheral blood mononuclear cells, taken in the third trimester of pregnancy. Receptors were obtained from a female donor with multiple sclerosis, enrolled in a pregnancy study.

The genes are TRBV25-1 and TRBJ2-1, with 7 bases fitting TRBD1. In germline, CDR1 is MGHDK, CDR2 SYGVNS. The J segment lost 3 bases and the V segment lost 3 bases, leaving 5 bases of the junction unmatched. The CDR3 runs to 15 residues. In DNA, the CDR3 is TGTGCCAGCAGTGATGAAGGGACAGTCTACAATGAGCAGTTCTTC. The encoded protein is CASSDEGTVYNEQFF.

The chain combines TRBV13 with TRBJ1-3; no definite D call. Germline loops: CDR1 PRHDT, CDR2 FYEKMQ (reference sequence). The CDR3 length is 13 residues. The V and J ends lost 5 bases and 4 bases respectively, with 9 bases between them. CDR3 sequence: CASSASMGNTIYF. The CDR3 DNA follows: TGTGCCAGCAGCGCGAGTATGGGAAACACCATATATTTT.

The gene calls are TRBV29-1 and TRBJ1-1, with 7 positions matching TRBD1. With V trimmed by 6 bases and J by 7 bases, 8 bases remained unmatched. Germline lookup yields CDR1 SQVTM and CDR2 ANQGSEA. The CDR3 covers 12 residues. The DNA for the CDR3 is TGCAGCGTGCTGACAGGGTTTGGTGAAGCTTTCTTT. Residues: CSVLTGFGEAFF.

The chain is built from TRBV6-1 and TRBJ1-1; D might be TRBD1 (5 bases). The CDR3 covers 14 residues. Germline CDR1 and CDR2: MNHNS and SASEGT. Trimming stripped 5 bases from V and 3 bases from J, with 13 bases between. CDR3 sequence reads: CASSNPSGYTEAFF. The DNA for the CDR3 is TGTGCCAGCAGTAACCCGTCAGGGTACACTGAAGCTTTCTTT.

The chain joins TRBV4-1 to TRBJ2-5; 11 nucleotides align to TRBD1. The CDR3 totals 19 residues. Losses at the gene ends were 3 bases for V and 3 bases for J; bases not matched to a gene: 15. Germline loops: CDR1 MGHRA, CDR2 YSYEKL. CDR3 bases: TGCGCCAGCAGCCAGCACTTCACTCCGGGACAGGGGGGAAAAGAGACCCAGTACTTC. It codes for CASSQHFTPGQGGKETQYF.

The chain recombines TRBV28 with TRBJ1-2; TRBD1 matches at 7 bases. V lost 6 bases to trimming and J lost 0 bases; unmatched junction nucleotides: 22. Germline V gene data show CDR1 as MDHEN and CDR2 as SYDVKM. The CDR3 sequence is 20 residues long. This CDR3 is CASSRFTTLGGTASNYGYTF. The CDR3 bases are TGTGCCAGCAGCCGTTTTACAACCCTTGGGGGGACAGCCTCTAACTATGGCTACACCTTC.

The genes are TRBV28 and TRBJ1-1; D might be TRBD1 (5 bases). V lost 6 bases and J lost 0, with 11 bases in between. Germline V gives CDR1 MDHEN, CDR2 SYDVKM. The CDR3 length is 14 residues. The CDR3 sequence is CASSEGAMNTEAFF. The CDR3 nucleotides are TGTGCCAGCAGCGAAGGGGCTATGAACACTGAAGCTTTCTTT.

The chain links TRBV6-5 to TRBJ1-2, with D possibly TRBD1 on 6 matching bases. The germline V gene encodes CDR1 MNHEY and CDR2 SVGAGI. This CDR3 is 13 amino acids long. Trimming removed 10 bases at V and 6 bases at J, with 18 bases between. In DNA form, the CDR3 reads TGTGCCATCAGGAGCGGGACAACTGATGGCTACACCTTC. This translates into CAIRSGTTDGYTF.

This clone was seen only a few times. The chain combines TRBV9 with TRBJ1-3; tentative D call: TRBD1 (5 bases). Trimming removed 2 bases from V and 0 bases from J, with 12 bases in between. The CDR3 extends over 16 amino acids. Germline CDR1 is SGDLS and CDR2 is YYNGEE. This chain's CDR3 is CASSVTDQFSGNTIYF. The DNA for the CDR3 is TGTGCCAGCAGCGTGACAGACCAGTTCTCTGGAAACACCATATATTTT.

The chain combines TRBV5-5 with TRBJ1-1; perhaps TRBD1 as D (6 bases). V lost 2 bases and J 2 bases, leaving 13 bases between the germline ends. Germline loops: CDR1 SGHKS, CDR2 YYEKEE (reference sequence). This CDR3 is 15 amino acids long. DNA for the CDR3: TGTGCCAGCAGCTTATCCAGGGGATTTAACACTGAAGCTTTCTTT. Its translation: CASSLSRGFNTEAFF.

This sequence joins TRBV11-2 and TRBJ2-2; 8 positions match TRBD1. The CDR3 length is 16 residues. Germline V gene data show CDR1 as SGHAT and CDR2 as FQNNGV. J was trimmed by 4 bases and V by 0 bases; bases with no gene match: 4. Written as DNA, the CDR3 is TGTGCCAGCAGCTTAGACAGGGGGCGAGTCACCGGGGAGCTGTTTTTT. Translated, it gives CASSLDRGRVTGELFF.

The V gene is TRBV27, the J gene TRBJ1-2; possible D gene TRBD1, 6 bases. The germline V gene has CDR1 MNHEY and CDR2 SMNVEV (reference sequence). Trimming removed 6 bases at V and 1 base at J, with 9 bases between. The CDR3 spans 13 residues. CDR3: CASRRTDNYGYTF. For the CDR3, the DNA is TGTGCCAGCAGACGGACAGATAACTATGGCTACACCTTC.

The chain recombines TRBV7-9 with TRBJ2-1, with 8 positions matching TRBD2. The CDR3 has 15 amino acids. The germline V gene has CDR1 SEHNR and CDR2 FQNEAQ (reference sequence). V shed 5 bases and J 3 bases; nucleotides not matched to a gene: 6. The CDR3 bases are TGTGCCAGCAGCCCGAGCGGGAGAGGCTACAATGAGCAGTTCTTC. Translated, it gives CASSPSGRGYNEQFF.

The V gene is TRBV28, the J gene TRBJ1-4; TRBD1 is a possible D gene (6 bases). Germline V gene data show CDR1 as MDHEN and CDR2 as SYDVKM. V was cut by 3 bases and J by 4 bases, with 18 bases left in between. This CDR3 region has 17 residues. For the CDR3, the DNA is TGTGCCAGCAGTTTGACGCGGGGGCGGTTGGGTAATGAAAAACTGTTTTTT. As protein: CASSLTRGRLGNEKLFF. The whole variable domain, filled in from reference TRBV28 and TRBJ1-4, reads DVKVTQSSRYLVKRTGEKVFLECVQDMDHENMFWYRQDPGLGLRLIYFSYDVKMKEKGDIPEGYSVSREKKERFSLILESASTNQTSMYLCASSLTRGRLGNEKLFFGSGTQLSVL.

The chain combines TRBV27 with TRBJ1-1; 9 nucleotides line up with TRBD1. V lost 1 base and J lost 5; bases outside the gene matches: 29. Looked up from germline, CDR1 is MNHEY and CDR2 is SMNVEV (reference sequence). The CDR3 spans 23 residues. CDR3 sequence: CASSLCPSMILGYENRGRTEAFF. CDR3 DNA sequence: TGTGCCAGCAGTTTATGCCCCTCTATGATTCTTGGTTACGAAAACAGGGGGCGAACTGAAGCTTTCTTT.

The V and J genes are TRBV4-3 and TRBJ1-5; D is unclear. The CDR3 is 14 residues long. Looked up from germline, CDR1 is LGHNA and CDR2 is YSLEER. Trimming took 0 bases from V and 4 from J, leaving 7 bases between them. CDR3 loop: CASSQDGRNQPQHF. The CDR3 DNA reads TGCGCCAGCAGCCAAGATGGCCGAAATCAGCCCCAGCATTTT.

The gene calls are TRBV30 and TRBJ2-2; TRBD1 is a possible D gene (6 bases). The CDR3 is 12 amino acids. V lost 5 bases, J lost 6 bases, and 10 bases lay in between. The germline V gene encodes CDR1 GTSNPN and CDR2 SVGIG (reference sequence). The CDR3 protein is CAWGQIPGELFF. As DNA, the CDR3 is TGTGCCTGGGGACAGATCCCCGGGGAGCTGTTTTTT.

The CDR3 region is CASGFLQGGTGELFF. The CDR3 nucleotides read TGTGCTAGTGGTTTTTTGCAGGGAGGGACCGGGGAGCTGTTTTTT. The V gene is TRBV12-5, the J gene TRBJ2-2; 7 positions agree with TRBD2. Germline V gives CDR1 LGHNT, CDR2 FRNRAP. CDR3 length equals 15 residues. The ends lost 3 bases at V and 5 bases at J; junction bases unmatched: 6. Based on the CDR3 plus reference TRBV12-5 and TRBJ2-2, the full variable domain is DARVTQTPRHKVTEMGQEVTMRCQPILGHNTVFWYRQTMMQGLELLAYFRNRAPLDDSGMPKDRFSAEMPDATLATLKIQPSEPRDSAVYFCASGFLQGGTGELFFGEGSRLTVL.

This chain joins TRBV19 and TRBJ2-7; possibly TRBD1 for D (6 bases). Germline CDR1 reads LNHDA; CDR2 reads SQIVND (reference sequence). V lost 6 bases and J lost 6, with 18 bases in between. This CDR3 spans 14 amino acids. This chain's CDR3 is CASRTVGGSGEQYF. CDR3 sequence (DNA): TGTGCCAGTAGAACGGTAGGGGGTTCGGGCGAGCAGTACTTC.

The chain carries TRBV28 and TRBJ1-5; 7 bases map to TRBD1. Germline V lookup: CDR1 MDHEN, CDR2 SYDVKM. This CDR3 has 13 amino acids. V was clipped by 9 bases and J by 4 bases; unmatched bases: 6. CDR3 nucleotides: TGTGCCAGTAGGGACAGTCGAAATCAGCCCCAGCATTTT. It encodes CASRDSRNQPQHF.

The chain uses TRBV29-1 and TRBJ2-5; 9 nucleotides match TRBD2. Germline-derived CDR1 and CDR2 are SQVTM and ANQGSEA. V lost 5 bases, J lost 2 bases, and 0 bases stayed unmatched. This CDR3 is built from 12 residues. The CDR3, as DNA: TGCAGCGTTCTAGCGGGACAAGAGACCCAGTACTTC. This translates into CSVLAGQETQYF. Full variable domain (rest looked up from reference TRBV29-1 and TRBJ2-5): SAVISQKPSRDICQRGTSLTIQCQVDSQVTMMFWYRQQPGQSLTLIATANQGSEATYESGFVIDKFPISRPNLTFSTLTVSNMSPEDSSIYLCSVLAGQETQYFGPGTRLLVL.

V and J are TRBV11-2 and TRBJ2-6; a weak D match, TRBD1 (5 bases). In germline, CDR1 is SGHAT, CDR2 FQNNGV. V was pared by 2 bases and J by 3 bases, with 17 bases between. There are 18 residues in the CDR3. The CDR3 DNA follows: TGTGCCAGCAGCTTACAGGGTAATTTAGGCTTTGGGGCCAACGTCCTGACTTTC. Encoded protein: CASSLQGNLGFGANVLTF.

The rearrangement uses TRBV19 and TRBJ2-1; 13 bases align to TRBD2. This CDR3 has 17 amino acids. V gave up 5 bases and J gave up 8 bases; unmatched junction bases: 12. Germline V gene lookup returns CDR1 LNHDA and CDR2 SQIVND (reference sequence). DNA of the CDR3: TGTGCCAGTAGTGAGTACTGGACTAGCGGGAGTCTGGATGAGCAGTTCTTC. Amino acid sequence: CASSEYWTSGSLDEQFF.

Note on this clone: At one end the junction does not follow the germline gene, possibly because of a read error. The CDR3 sequence: CASVGLAGSNF. CDR3 DNA: TGCGCCAGCGTAGGACTAGCGGGTTCCAATTTT. The chain carries TRBV4-3 and TRBJ2-3; 11 bases match TRBD2. CDR1 is LGHNA, CDR2 YSLEER, per germline. This CDR3 is 11 amino acids long.

The chain couples TRBV9 to TRBJ2-5, with D perhaps TRBD1 (6 bases). Germline CDR1 SGDLS, CDR2 YYNGEE. The CDR3 contains 14 residues. With 2 bases removed from V and 5 bases from J, the gap between germline ends came to 13 bases. The CDR3 DNA is TGTGCCAGCAGCGTGGGAACAGGGTTTGAGACCCAGTACTTC. As protein: CASSVGTGFETQYF.

This chain connects TRBV4-2 to TRBJ2-1, with 10 nucleotides matching TRBD1. In germline, CDR1 is LGHNA, CDR2 YNFKEQ. The V and J ends lost 0 bases and 10 bases, in that order; junction bases with no gene match: 9. The CDR3 totals 16 residues. Here the CDR3 reads CASSQDPGTGAPEQFF. The CDR3 DNA reads as TGTGCCAGCAGCCAAGATCCCGGGACAGGGGCGCCAGAGCAGTTCTTC.

The CDR3 sequence: CASSLRAQGVRQQYF. CDR3 DNA sequence: TGTGCCAGCAGTTTACGGGCACAGGGGGTGCGGCAGCAGTACTTC. The chain combines TRBV27 with TRBJ2-7; 8 nucleotides agree with TRBD1. The V gene's germline CDR1 is MNHEY and CDR2 SMNVEV (reference sequence). There are 15 residues in the CDR3. J gave up 8 bases and V 2 bases, and 11 bases lay outside the gene matches.

This chain joins TRBV4-1 and TRBJ2-7; D not resolved. The length of the CDR3 is 15 residues. Germline V gives CDR1 MGHRA, CDR2 YSYEKL. V was shortened by 1 base and J by 0 bases, with 10 bases between the two germline ends. The CDR3 region is CASSQGIAVSYEQYF. The CDR3 nucleotides are TGCGCCAGCAGCCAAGGCATCGCGGTCTCCTACGAGCAGTACTTC.

The chain recombines TRBV28 with TRBJ2-7, with D maybe TRBD2 (5 bases). The CDR3 sequence is 13 residues long. The germline V gene has CDR1 MDHEN and CDR2 SYDVKM. The V end was cut by 5 bases, the J end by 3 bases, with 11 bases between. The CDR3 bases are TGTGCCAGCAGTCGAGGACTGTTCTACGAGCAGTACTTC. Its protein is CASSRGLFYEQYF.

This chain uses TRBV7-8 with TRBJ2-3; TRBD2 agrees at 11 bases. This CDR3 region has 16 residues. Germline V CDR1 and CDR2: SGHVS, FQNEAQ. Losses at the gene ends were 2 bases for V and 5 bases for J; bases not matched to a gene: 6. For the CDR3, the DNA is TGTGCCAGCAGCTTAACCTTAGCGGGAGGGAAAGATACGCAGTATTTT. Encoded protein: CASSLTLAGGKDTQYF.